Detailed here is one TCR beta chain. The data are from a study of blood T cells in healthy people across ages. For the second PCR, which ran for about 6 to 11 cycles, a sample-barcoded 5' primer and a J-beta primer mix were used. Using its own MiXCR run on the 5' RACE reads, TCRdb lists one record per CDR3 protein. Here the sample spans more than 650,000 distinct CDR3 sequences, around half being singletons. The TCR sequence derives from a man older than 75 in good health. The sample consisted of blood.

CDR3 in amino acids: CASSHSRTGGPTAEAFF. CDR3 DNA sequence: TGCGCCAGCAGCCATAGCCGGACAGGTGGCCCCACAGCCGAAGCTTTCTTT. V and J are TRBV5-1 and TRBJ1-1; 7 bases align to TRBD1. The CDR3 runs to 17 residues. Germline V gene sequence: CDR1 SGHRS, CDR2 YFSETQ. Trimming removed 4 bases from V and 8 bases from J; junction bases left unmatched: 20. The full variable domain, completed using reference TRBV5-1 and TRBJ1-1, is KAGVTQTPRYLIKTRGQQVTLSCSPISGHRSVSWYQQTPGQGLQFLFEYFSETQRNKGNFPGRFSGRQFSNSRSEMNVSTLELGDSALYLCASSHSRTGGPTAEAFFGQGTRLTVV.